The 5 T cell receptor beta chains below were found in one sample sequenced in a study of T cell repertoires in cytomegalovirus infection. TCRdb passed the reads through MiXCR, listing each CDR3 protein once. Of about 160,000 distinct CDR3 sequences listed, approximately 17% are singletons. What was sequenced was CD8+ T cells from PBMCs. These receptors were collected from a human donor in good health (CMV status not recorded). Some clones in this sample may be carry-over from other donors' samples.

The V and J genes are TRBV29-1 and TRBJ2-1; TRBD2 agrees at 13 bases. Trimming took 7 bases from V and 4 from J; bases not matched to a gene: 4. The CDR3 is 14 residues long. Germline values: CDR1 SQVTM, CDR2 ANQGSEA. CDR3 sequence reads: CSAWTSGSYNEQFF. The CDR3 coding sequence is TGCAGCGCCTGGACTAGCGGGAGTTACAATGAGCAGTTCTTC.

This clonotype appeared many times. The gene calls are TRBV12-3 or TRBV12-4 and TRBJ2-1; D gene uncertain. Trimming took 3 bases from V and 8 from J, leaving 8 bases between them. This CDR3 region has 12 residues. CDR3 sequence (DNA): TGTGCCAGCAGTTTTCTTAGCCATGAGCAGTTCTTC. It encodes CASSFLSHEQFF.

This chain links TRBV2 with TRBJ2-1, with 7 bases identical to TRBD2. The germline CDR1 and CDR2 sequences are SNHLY and FYNNEI. J lost 8 bases, V lost 0 bases, and 7 bases had no gene match. The CDR3 is 15 residues long. In nucleotides, the CDR3 is TGTGCCAGCAGTGAAGCTTCTAGCGGTGAGGATGAGCAGTTCTTC. Translated: CASSEASSGEDEQFF.

In this sample, this clonotype turned up many times. The chain is built from TRBV7-2 and TRBJ2-1, with 8 bases aligning to TRBD2. The CDR3 is 17 amino acids. Germline trimming cut 5 bases from V and 0 bases from J; bases unmatched to any gene: 9. Germline lookup yields CDR1 SGHTA and CDR2 FQGNSA. The CDR3 region is CASSPSRSGSSYNEQFF. For the CDR3, the DNA is TGTGCCAGCAGCCCAAGTCGAAGCGGGAGCTCCTACAATGAGCAGTTCTTC.

V and J are TRBV20-1 and TRBJ2-3, with TRBD2 matching 8 bases. The length of the CDR3 is 17 residues. Germline CDR1 and CDR2: DFQATT and SNEGSKA (reference sequence). Losses at the gene ends were 0 bases for V and 1 base for J; bases not matched to a gene: 9. CDR3 protein: CSARDVAGLRRTDTQYF. The CDR3, as DNA: TGCAGTGCTAGAGACGTAGCGGGGTTGAGGCGCACAGATACGCAGTATTTT.